These 29 T cell receptor beta chains came from one sample sequenced in a study of cytomegalovirus exposure and HLA in healthy donors. The PCR made use of 60 Vbeta and 13 Jbeta primers. Sequencing was performed with immunoSEQ multiplex PCR; in TCRdb, only in-frame clones are kept and a portion is missing. The data hold fewer than 250,000 clones, with 80% to 90% observed a single time. The sample consisted of PBMCs. These receptors came from a man aged 30 to 39 in good health and CMV-seronegative.

The chain links TRBV28 to TRBJ1-2; 9 bases align to TRBD1. Germline V gene sequence: CDR1 MDHEN, CDR2 SYDVKM. CDR3 length: 14 amino acids. Losses at the gene ends were 6 bases for V and 4 bases for J; bases not matched to a gene: 6. The CDR3: CASRRTGVVYGYTF. CDR3 in DNA: TGTGCCAGCAGAAGGACAGGGGTCGTCTATGGCTACACCTTC.

The rearrangement joins TRBV28 to TRBJ1-2, with D uncertain. The germline V gene encodes CDR1 MDHEN and CDR2 SYDVKM. V shed 7 bases and J shed 5 bases, with 17 bases lying between them. This CDR3 contains 14 residues. CDR3 nucleotide sequence: TGTGCCAGCACCTCTTCTAACCTCCCTTATGGCTACACCTTC. The encoded protein is CASTSSNLPYGYTF.

The chain employs TRBV5-5 and TRBJ2-7, with 8 bases aligning to TRBD1. Germline V lookup: CDR1 SGHKS, CDR2 YYEKEE (reference sequence). The CDR3 is 15 residues long. The J segment lost 3 bases and the V segment lost 3 bases, leaving 8 bases of the junction unmatched. The CDR3 bases are TGTGCCAGCAGCTCGGGGGCAGGGGGCTTCTACGAGCAGTACTTC. Its protein is CASSSGAGGFYEQYF.

V and J are TRBV7-8 and TRBJ2-7, with 12 bases that match TRBD1. Germline V gene lookup returns CDR1 SGHVS and CDR2 FQNEAQ. CDR3 length equals 15 residues. After removal of 4 bases from V and 4 bases from J, the junction contained 5 bases not matched to a gene. The CDR3 region has the DNA TGTGCCAGCAGCTCCGGGACAGGGGGCGGGTACGAGCAGTACTTC. It translates to CASSSGTGGGYEQYF. Looking up the rest from reference TRBV7-8 and TRBJ2-7 gives the full variable domain: GAGVSQSPRYKVAKRGQDVALRCDPISGHVSLFWYQQALGQGPEFLTYFQNEAQLDKSGLPSDRFFAERPEGSVSTLKIQRTQQEDSAVYLCASSSGTGGGYEQYFGPGTRLTVT.

In its sample, this clone was seen a few times. The chain combines TRBV11-2 with TRBJ1-2, with 7 nucleotides matching TRBD1. This CDR3 is 17 amino acids long. V trimming: 8 bases; J trimming: 5 bases; junction bases outside the gene matches: 20. From germline, CDR1 is SGHAT and CDR2 FQNNGV. The CDR3 bases are TGTGCCAGCCGCCCTCCAGAGCAGGGGGGACTGGCATATGGCTACACCTTC. Translation: CASRPPEQGGLAYGYTF.

This rearrangement joins TRBV6-5 to TRBJ1-4, with TRBD1 as a possible D gene (6 bases). The V end was cut by 7 bases, the J end by 5 bases, with 14 bases between. The CDR3 consists of 14 residues. Looked up from germline, CDR1 is MNHEY and CDR2 is SVGAGI. CDR3 loop: CASNTQGRNEKLFF. CDR3 bases: TGTGCCAGCAATACGCAGGGGCGGAATGAAAAACTGTTTTTT.

This clone was detected only once. The chain has TRBV6-5 and TRBJ1-2; D is possibly TRBD1 (5 bases). Germline V gives CDR1 MNHEY, CDR2 SVGAGI. The CDR3 consists of 14 residues. Trimming took off 5 bases at V and 3 bases at J, with 13 bases between the two ends. The CDR3 loop is CASSRQRQHYGYTF. Here the CDR3 DNA reads TGTGCCAGCAGTCGGCAGCGACAGCACTATGGCTACACCTTC.

The genes are TRBV5-1 and TRBJ2-3; D is perhaps TRBD2 (5 bases). Germline V gene lookup returns CDR1 SGHRS and CDR2 YFSETQ. CDR3 length equals 15 residues. The germline V and J ends were trimmed by 4 bases and 4 bases, with 16 bases remaining between them. In DNA form, the CDR3 reads TGCGCCAGCAGCACCCCATTCGGGGTCTCAGATACGCAGTATTTT. Translating it yields CASSTPFGVSDTQYF. Supplemented by reference TRBV5-1 and TRBJ2-3, the full variable domain reads KAGVTQTPRYLIKTRGQQVTLSCSPISGHRSVSWYQQTPGQGLQFLFEYFSETQRNKGNFPGRFSGRQFSNSRSEMNVSTLELGDSALYLCASSTPFGVSDTQYFGPGTRLTVL.

This chain uses TRBV28 with TRBJ1-5, with D possibly TRBD1 on 6 matching bases. The CDR3 totals 14 residues. Trimming cost V 1 base and J 7 bases, with 11 bases left between them. The germline gives CDR1 MDHEN, CDR2 SYDVKM. In DNA, the CDR3 is TGTGCCAGCAGTTTATTACAGGGCGCCCAGCCCCAGCATTTT. This encodes CASSLLQGAQPQHF.

This clone was seen a handful of times. V gene TRBV11-2 combines with J gene TRBJ1-1; 7 nucleotides line up with TRBD1. The CDR3 has 13 residues. Unmatched junction bases numbered 7, after V lost 5 bases and J lost 7 bases. Germline loops: CDR1 SGHAT, CDR2 FQNNGV. CDR3 bases: TGTGCCAGCAGCGTCCAGGGGGTCGGTGAAGCTTTCTTT. It yields the protein CASSVQGVGEAFF.

This sequence joins TRBV28 and TRBJ1-5; TRBD1 matches at 9 bases. Germline V gene data show CDR1 as MDHEN and CDR2 as SYDVKM. The CDR3 runs to 15 residues. With V trimmed by 3 bases and J by 5 bases, 5 bases remained unmatched. CDR3 nucleotides: TGTGCCAGCAGTTTCCACAGGGGGCAAGATCAGCCCCAGCATTTT. This encodes CASSFHRGQDQPQHF.

On this clone: One junction end disagrees with the germline gene, perhaps due to a read error. The gene calls are TRBV7-7 and TRBJ2-5; D ambiguous. The CDR3 contains 15 residues. The V gene's germline CDR1 is SSHAT and CDR2 FNYEAQ (reference sequence). The CDR3 is CASSLVLMDSGTQYF. CDR3 DNA: TGTGCTAGCAGCTTAGTCTTAATGGATTCGGGGACCCAGTACTTC.

The chain recombines TRBV28 with TRBJ1-5, with D maybe TRBD1 (5 bases). V dropped 6 bases and J dropped 3 bases, with 6 bases sitting between them. Germline CDR1 reads MDHEN; CDR2 reads SYDVKM. The CDR3 consists of 12 residues. CDR3 nucleotide sequence: TGTGCCAGCAGGGACATCAATCAGCCCCAGCATTTT. Translated, it gives CASRDINQPQHF.

V gene TRBV6-5 combines with J gene TRBJ2-2; D is possibly TRBD1 (6 bases). This CDR3 spans 14 amino acids. Germline-derived CDR1 and CDR2 are MNHEY and SVGAGI. V dropped 6 bases and J dropped 0 bases, with 8 bases sitting between them. The CDR3 spells CASRRTANTGELFF. CDR3 coding DNA: TGTGCCAGCAGAAGGACAGCGAACACCGGGGAGCTGTTTTTT.

The chain couples TRBV28 to TRBJ2-7; D might be TRBD1 (5 bases). The CDR3 is 13 residues long. In germline, CDR1 is MDHEN, CDR2 SYDVKM. V dropped 3 bases and J dropped 2 bases, with 8 bases sitting between them. CDR3 sequence (DNA): TGTGCCAGCAGTTTCCAGGGAACCTACGAGCAGTACTTC. Translating it yields CASSFQGTYEQYF.

CDR3 in DNA: TGTGCCAGCAGCGTATTCTCAGATACGCAGTATTTT. Translated, it gives CASSVFSDTQYF. The rearrangement joins TRBV9 to TRBJ2-3; no definite D call. The germline gives CDR1 SGDLS, CDR2 YYNGEE. V was pared by 1 base and J by 4 bases, with 4 bases between. This CDR3 has 12 amino acids.

The V call is TRBV25-1, the J call TRBJ1-2, with TRBD1 matching over 8 bases. Germline V gene sequence: CDR1 MGHDK, CDR2 SYGVNS. This CDR3 spans 13 amino acids. With 7 bases clipped from V and 6 bases from J, the junction kept 7 bases outside the gene matches. CDR3 region: CASMDRVRDGYTF. CDR3 DNA: TGTGCCAGCATGGACAGGGTGAGAGATGGCTACACCTTC.

The chain uses TRBV27 and TRBJ1-6; 7 positions match TRBD1. This CDR3 comprises 14 residues. The J segment lost 7 bases and the V segment lost 8 bases, leaving 8 bases of the junction unmatched. Germline V gene lookup returns CDR1 MNHEY and CDR2 SMNVEV (reference sequence). The CDR3 nucleotides are TGTGCCAGCCGTATGGGACAGTTAAATTCACCCCTCCACTTT. Protein product: CASRMGQLNSPLHF.

The chain uses TRBV27 and TRBJ1-1; D perhaps matches TRBD1 (6 bases). The V and J ends lost 0 bases and 0 bases respectively, with 8 bases between them. Germline CDR1 reads MNHEY; CDR2 reads SMNVEV (reference sequence). CDR3 length: 15 residues. In DNA form, the CDR3 reads TGTGCCAGCAGTTTATCGGGGGCGATGAACACTGAAGCTTTCTTT. Its protein product is CASSLSGAMNTEAFF.

This clone was seen just once. This sequence joins TRBV27 and TRBJ2-7, with TRBD2 identical over 8 bases. The CDR3 loop spans 15 amino acids. V was clipped by 7 bases and J by 5 bases; unmatched bases: 13. From germline, CDR1 is MNHEY and CDR2 SMNVEV (reference sequence). The CDR3 loop is CASKPHRGGPHEQYF. In DNA, the CDR3 is TGTGCCAGCAAGCCTCATCGGGGGGGCCCCCACGAGCAGTACTTC.

V and J are TRBV5-5 and TRBJ1-5, with 8 positions matching TRBD1. This CDR3 region has 15 residues. The germline V gene has CDR1 SGHKS and CDR2 YYEKEE (reference sequence). Trimming removed 4 bases from V and 3 bases from J; junction bases left unmatched: 6. In nucleotides, the CDR3 is TGTGCCAGCAGCCGCCTGACAGGGGTCAATCAGCCCCAGCATTTT. It yields the protein CASSRLTGVNQPQHF.

The gene calls are TRBV28 and TRBJ1-2, with a weak D call TRBD1 (6 bases). V lost 6 bases and J lost 4, with 24 bases in between. The CDR3 contains 17 residues. Germline V gene lookup returns CDR1 MDHEN and CDR2 SYDVKM. The CDR3 sequence: CASSSNREIPLRYGYTF. The CDR3, as DNA: TGTGCCAGCAGCTCAAACAGGGAAATCCCTCTTCGCTATGGCTACACCTTC.

The gene calls are TRBV6-5 and TRBJ1-3, with TRBD1 as a possible D gene (5 bases). Germline V gives CDR1 MNHEY, CDR2 SVGAGI. The CDR3 totals 15 residues. Trimming stripped 4 bases from V and 2 bases from J, with 12 bases between. This CDR3 is CASSSQGLAGNTIYF. The CDR3, as DNA: TGTGCCAGCAGTTCCCAGGGCCTGGCTGGAAACACCATATATTTT.

The chain has TRBV28 and TRBJ1-1; 8 nucleotides agree with TRBD1. The CDR3 is 15 residues long. The V gene's germline CDR1 is MDHEN and CDR2 SYDVKM. The V gene end was trimmed by 5 bases and the J gene end by 10 bases; junction bases not matched to a gene: 15. The CDR3 DNA follows: TGTGCCAGCAGTCCCCAACAGGGGGAGATGGTGGTAGCTTTCTTT. It translates to CASSPQQGEMVVAFF.

The chain is built from TRBV19 and TRBJ1-5; 11 bases are a match to TRBD1. The CDR3 is 15 residues long. Germline V gene lookup returns CDR1 LNHDA and CDR2 SQIVND (reference sequence). With V trimmed by 8 bases and J by 2 bases, 5 bases remained unmatched. This chain's CDR3 is CASGQGAEGNQPQHF. In DNA, the CDR3 is TGTGCCAGTGGACAGGGGGCCGAGGGCAATCAGCCCCAGCATTTT.

The chain links TRBV21-1 to TRBJ1-6. TRBV21-1 is tagged as a pseudogene. The CDR3 loop spans 16 amino acids. The DNA of the CDR3 is TGTGCCAGCATTTTCGGGGGGGCCCCCTATAATTCACCCCTCCACTTT. Residues: CASIFGGAPYNSPLHF.

This clone was found a few times. The chain employs TRBV28 and TRBJ1-2; 10 nucleotides line up with TRBD1. The CDR3 has 16 residues. From germline, CDR1 is MDHEN and CDR2 SYDVKM. J lost 3 bases, V lost 6 bases, and 10 bases had no gene match. CDR3 bases: TGTGCCAGCAGCCTCGACAGGGGGCGGGGGGACTATGGCTACACCTTC. This sequence encodes CASSLDRGRGDYGYTF.

This chain joins TRBV28 and TRBJ1-1, with D possibly matching TRBD1 (5 bases). Germline V lookup: CDR1 MDHEN, CDR2 SYDVKM. The CDR3 extends over 15 amino acids. V was trimmed by 5 bases and J by 0 bases, leaving 13 bases between them. CDR3: CASSRRGLMNTEAFF. The DNA for the CDR3 is TGTGCCAGCAGTAGGAGGGGCCTCATGAACACTGAAGCTTTCTTT.

The CDR3 loop is CASSYGGANYGYTF. As DNA, the CDR3 is TGTGCCAGCAGTTACGGGGGGGCTAACTATGGCTACACCTTC. The chain employs TRBV6-5 and TRBJ1-2, with D possibly TRBD1 on 5 matching bases. Trimming shortened V by 2 bases and J by 0 bases, and 7 bases separated the two germline ends. Per germline, CDR1 MNHEY and CDR2 SVGAGI. CDR3 length: 14 amino acids.